A single sample is the source of the 28 T cell receptor beta chains below, sequenced in a study of T-cell reconstitution after alpha-beta-depleted transplantation in children (TCRdb year 2016). Receptor amplification or capture employed PCR. Sequenced on an Illumina HiSeq 2500. To normalize quantification of the TCRbeta repertoire, the TCR libraries were built with molecular barcoding that relied on unique molecular identifiers. Clones were called with MiXCR by TCRdb after fastp trimmed the public reads at Q25, and only in-frame beta chains were retained. Rows are combined by CDR3 protein, so each entry shows the most common genes and DNA. The sample has 100,000 to 120,000 distinct CDR3 sequences on record, about 9.4% of them singletons. Together, the top ten hold approximately 7.6% of the sample. The sequencing here drew on PBMCs from the stem cell graft donor, taken from the stem cell graft. The receptor set was obtained from a human donor who donated a stem cell graft to a child with acute lymphoblastic leukemia.

This clonotype showed up many times. The chain carries TRBV6-2 or TRBV6-3 and TRBJ2-2, with D possibly called TRBD1 or TRBD2 (5 bases each). The CDR3 has 17 residues. CDR1 is MNHEY, CDR2 SVGEGT, per germline. V lost 4 bases and J lost 4, with 19 bases in between. CDR3 protein: CASSLVSSGLVTGELFF. In nucleotides, the CDR3 is TGTGCCAGCAGTTTGGTATCCTCGGGGCTTGTCACCGGGGAGCTGTTTTTT.

J is TRBJ1-4 and V is TRBV12-3 or TRBV12-4, with a possible D match to TRBD1 (5 bases). This CDR3 region has 14 residues. V gave up 5 bases and J gave up 11 bases, with 18 bases separating them. The CDR3, as DNA: TGTGCCAGCAGTCCTGGGCCCGAACAGGAGAAACTGTTTTTT. Amino acid sequence: CASSPGPEQEKLFF.

In its sample, this clonotype was seen many times. The gene calls are TRBV27 and TRBJ2-1; TRBD2 might be the D (6 bases). V was trimmed by 5 bases and J by 6 bases, leaving 14 bases between them. The CDR3 has 14 amino acids. Germline V gives CDR1 MNHEY, CDR2 SMNVEV (reference sequence). CDR3 region: CASSEGLTSNEQFF. CDR3 sequence (DNA): TGTGCCAGCAGTGAGGGACTCACCAGCAATGAGCAGTTCTTC.

This clonotype was recorded many times. The chain has TRBV12-3 or TRBV12-4 and TRBJ2-7; no clear D. This CDR3 is built from 11 residues. The V end was cut by 0 bases, the J end by 6 bases, with 3 bases between. CDR3 nucleotide sequence: TGTGCCAGCAGTTTAGCGGGCGAGCAGTACTTC. Protein sequence: CASSLAGEQYF.

This clonotype came up many times. The chain recombines TRBV5-1 with TRBJ2-1, with D maybe TRBD1 (6 bases). The ends were cut back, 4 bases at V and 5 bases at J, with 16 bases in the middle. The CDR3 loop spans 15 amino acids. Germline V lookup: CDR1 SGHRS, CDR2 YFSETQ. The CDR3 sequence: CASSLPGVSNNEQFF. CDR3 in DNA: TGCGCCAGCAGCCTGCCAGGGGTTTCGAACAATGAGCAGTTCTTC. Combining the CDR3 with reference TRBV5-1 and TRBJ2-1 gives the whole variable domain KAGVTQTPRYLIKTRGQQVTLSCSPISGHRSVSWYQQTPGQGLQFLFEYFSETQRNKGNFPGRFSGRQFSNSRSEMNVSTLELGDSALYLCASSLPGVSNNEQFFGPGTRLTVL.

This clonotype was found many times. The chain links TRBV9 to TRBJ2-2; perhaps D is TRBD1 or TRBD2 (6 bases each). Germline V lookup: CDR1 SGDLS, CDR2 YYNGEE. CDR3 length equals 16 residues. Trimming cost V 4 bases and J 3 bases, with 16 bases left between them. This chain's CDR3 is CASSPRGPRHTGELFF. CDR3 nucleotide sequence: TGTGCCAGCAGCCCACGGGGGCCTAGACACACCGGGGAGCTGTTTTTT.

At least ten counts were recorded for this clonotype. V is TRBV3-1 and J is TRBJ2-4; TRBD2 matches 9 bases. The CDR3 spans 20 residues. J was trimmed by 1 base and V by 0 bases; bases with no gene match: 13. Germline lookup yields CDR1 LGHDT and CDR2 YNNKEL (reference sequence). The CDR3 nucleotides read TGTGCCAGCAGCCAAGAGATAGCGGGAGTGTCGATGTCGGCCAAAAACATTCAGTACTTC. Its protein is CASSQEIAGVSMSAKNIQYF.

This clonotype has a count of ten or more. The gene calls are TRBV29-1 and TRBJ1-3; 10 positions agree with TRBD1. The CDR3 runs 14 residues. The germline V gene encodes CDR1 SQVTM and CDR2 ANQGSEA. Unmatched junction bases numbered 2, after V lost 4 bases and J lost 2 bases. This CDR3 reads CSVGQGAPGNTIYF. The CDR3, as DNA: TGCAGCGTTGGACAGGGGGCCCCTGGAAACACCATATATTTT.

This clonotype was observed many times. This chain joins TRBV20-1 and TRBJ2-3; tentative D call: TRBD2 (6 bases). This CDR3 is 15 amino acids long. The germline V gene encodes CDR1 DFQATT and CDR2 SNEGSKA (reference sequence). With 5 bases removed from V and 0 bases from J, the gap between germline ends came to 15 bases. The CDR3 DNA reads as TGCAGTGCTGCGGGACTCTCGATTAGCACAGATACGCAGTATTTT. This sequence encodes CSAAGLSISTDTQYF.

This clonotype was seen ten or more times. V is TRBV7-2 and J is TRBJ1-1; weak D call: TRBD1 (5 bases). The CDR3 length is 12 residues. Trimming removed 6 bases at V and 6 bases at J, with 11 bases between. Germline V gene lookup returns CDR1 SGHTA and CDR2 FQGNSA. CDR3 protein: CASRRQGPEAFF. The CDR3 DNA sequence: TGTGCCAGCAGACGTCAGGGTCCTGAAGCTTTCTTT.

This clonotype has ten or more counts. V and J are TRBV11-2 and TRBJ2-4, with D possibly being TRBD2 (6 bases). The CDR3 runs 15 residues. Germline assignment: CDR1 SGHAT and CDR2 FQNNGV. Trimming pared 5 bases from V and 0 bases from J, leaving 11 bases between. The CDR3 sequence is CASSPSGLAKNIQYF. The CDR3 DNA is TGTGCCAGCAGCCCCAGCGGGTTAGCCAAAAACATTCAGTACTTC.

There are many counts of this clonotype. J is TRBJ2-7 and V is TRBV27, with TRBD2 identical over 13 bases. This CDR3 has 13 residues. V was clipped by 4 bases and J by 10 bases; unmatched bases: 4. Germline V lookup: CDR1 MNHEY, CDR2 SMNVEV (reference sequence). The CDR3 protein is CASSSGTSGIQYF. The CDR3 nucleotides are TGTGCCAGCAGTTCCGGGACTAGCGGGATTCAGTACTTC.

This clonotype was seen repeatedly, ten times or more. The chain couples TRBV29-1 to TRBJ2-1; 9 nucleotides agree with TRBD1. V shed 4 bases and J 7 bases; nucleotides not matched to a gene: 11. This CDR3 region has 15 residues. The germline V gene encodes CDR1 SQVTM and CDR2 ANQGSEA. CDR3 sequence: CSVARRDRAGNEQFF. DNA of the CDR3: TGCAGCGTTGCCAGGAGGGACAGGGCGGGGAATGAGCAGTTCTTC.

This clonotype was seen repeatedly, ten times or more. The CDR3 reads CAWSQGRGRGYTF. The CDR3 DNA reads TGTGCCTGGAGCCAGGGGCGGGGACGAGGCTACACCTTC. The V call is TRBV30, the J call TRBJ1-2, with D possibly TRBD1 on 6 matching bases. Germline V CDR1 and CDR2: GTSNPN, SVGIG (reference sequence). Trimming shortened V by 3 bases and J by 8 bases, and 16 bases separated the two germline ends. The CDR3 is 13 residues long.

There are many counts of this clonotype. The chain is built from TRBV7-2 and TRBJ2-7; either TRBD1 or TRBD2 may fit D (7 bases each). The CDR3 consists of 15 residues. Germline loops: CDR1 SGHTA, CDR2 FQGNSA. V was trimmed by 5 bases and J by 2 bases, leaving 16 bases between them. The DNA for the CDR3 is TGTGCCAGCAGCCCCCAGGGGGGAGGGCCCTACGAGCAGTACTTC. It translates to CASSPQGGGPYEQYF. Combining the CDR3 with reference TRBV7-2 and TRBJ2-7 gives the whole variable domain GAGVSQSPSNKVTEKGKDVELRCDPISGHTALYWYRQSLGQGLEFLIYFQGNSAPDKSGLPSDRFSAERTGGSVSTLTIQRTQQEDSAVYLCASSPQGGGPYEQYFGPGTRLTVT.

This clonotype was found many times. The V call is TRBV4-3, the J call TRBJ2-7; 7 nucleotides match TRBD1. The CDR3 loop spans 15 amino acids. Germline CDR1 reads LGHNA; CDR2 reads YSLEER. V lost 4 bases to trimming and J lost 0 bases; unmatched junction nucleotides: 6. CDR3 in amino acids: CASSPVAGGSYEQYF. The CDR3 DNA sequence: TGCGCCAGCAGCCCAGTCGCAGGGGGCTCCTACGAGCAGTACTTC.

This clonotype was detected many times. CDR3 amino acids: CASSLVASSTETQYF. CDR3 nucleotide sequence: TGCGCCAGCAGCTTGGTGGCCAGTTCTACAGAGACCCAGTACTTC. The chain has TRBV5-1 and TRBJ2-5; no clear D gene. With 0 bases removed from V and 4 bases from J, the gap between germline ends came to 13 bases. Germline V CDR1 and CDR2: SGHRS, YFSETQ. This CDR3 contains 15 residues.

This clonotype was seen at least ten times. J is TRBJ2-1 and V is TRBV3-1, with 7 positions matching TRBD2. Germline trimming cut 5 bases from V and 9 bases from J; bases unmatched to any gene: 13. This CDR3 spans 15 amino acids. Germline assignment: CDR1 LGHDT and CDR2 YNNKEL (reference sequence). The CDR3 loop reads CASSYNGAGDFEQFF. Written as DNA, the CDR3 is TGTGCCAGCAGCTATAACGGGGCGGGAGACTTTGAGCAGTTCTTC.

This clonotype was seen repeatedly, ten times or more. The chain employs TRBV20-1 and TRBJ2-7; TRBD1 agrees at 8 bases. This CDR3 is built from 15 residues. V lost 5 bases and J lost 0; bases outside the gene matches: 9. CDR1 and CDR2 from the germline V gene are DFQATT and SNEGSKA (reference sequence). CDR3 region: CSASDVDRASYEQYF. The CDR3 nucleotides read TGCAGTGCTTCCGACGTGGACAGGGCCTCCTACGAGCAGTACTTC.

The rearrangement links TRBV18 to TRBJ2-3; 8 bases fit TRBD1. The germline gives CDR1 KGHSH, CDR2 LQKENI. V was pared by 4 bases and J by 5 bases, with 11 bases of the junction left unmatched. CDR3 length: 16 amino acids. CDR3 sequence: CASSRAGRGRGDTQYF. As DNA, the CDR3 is TGTGCCAGCTCACGGGCCGGCAGGGGGCGTGGAGATACGCAGTATTTT.

This clonotype was observed at least ten times. The chain recombines TRBV28 with TRBJ2-5; D possibly matches TRBD1 or TRBD2 (5 bases each). The V end was cut by 5 bases, the J end by 2 bases, with 15 bases between. Germline CDR1 MDHEN, CDR2 SYDVKM. This CDR3 is built from 15 residues. CDR3 bases: TGTGCCAGCAGTCCCCTGGGGGATTTACAAGAGACCCAGTACTTC. Protein: CASSPLGDLQETQYF. The full variable domain, with the rest looked up from reference TRBV28 and TRBJ2-5, is DVKVTQSSRYLVKRTGEKVFLECVQDMDHENMFWYRQDPGLGLRLIYFSYDVKMKEKGDIPEGYSVSREKKERFSLILESASTNQTSMYLCASSPLGDLQETQYFGPGTRLLVL.

There are many counts of this clonotype. This chain connects TRBV21-1 to TRBJ2-3; the tabulated D call, TRBD1, remains unverified against the DNA. TRBV21-1 is shown as a pseudogene. The CDR3 spans 16 residues. The CDR3 region is CASSKGPASATDTQYF. The CDR3, as DNA: TGTGCCAGCAGCAAAGGTCCCGCCTCGGCCACAGATACGCAGTATTTT.

This clonotype was seen repeatedly, ten times or more. The chain recombines TRBV3-1 with TRBJ2-5; 8 bases match TRBD2. The V gene's germline CDR1 is LGHDT and CDR2 YNNKEL (reference sequence). J lost 4 bases, V lost 1 base, and 5 bases had no gene match. This CDR3 has 15 amino acids. CDR3 sequence: CASSQGQRGLETQYF. Written as DNA, the CDR3 is TGTGCCAGCAGCCAAGGGCAGCGGGGGTTAGAGACCCAGTACTTC.

The sample holds many counts of this clonotype. The chain links TRBV29-1 to TRBJ1-2; D gene unclear. Germline CDR1 is SQVTM and CDR2 is ANQGSEA. Trimming shortened V by 4 bases and J by 2 bases, and 8 bases separated the two germline ends. This CDR3 has 12 residues. In DNA, the CDR3 is TGCAGCGTTGCATCCCAGAACTATGGCTACACCTTC. This sequence encodes CSVASQNYGYTF.

This clonotype was detected ten times or more. The chain couples TRBV12-3 or TRBV12-4 to TRBJ2-7, with D perhaps matching TRBD2 (5 bases). CDR3 length: 14 amino acids. The V gene lost 3 bases and the J gene lost 0 bases, with 9 bases spanning the gap. CDR3 residues: CASSFGESSYEQYF. CDR3 nucleotide sequence: TGTGCCAGCAGTTTTGGGGAGTCCTCCTACGAGCAGTACTTC.

In this sample, this clonotype turned up many times. The CDR3 is CSASHLADGASNYGYTF. The CDR3 DNA reads as TGCAGTGCTAGCCACCTTGCTGACGGGGCCTCTAACTATGGCTACACCTTC. The chain is built from TRBV20-1 and TRBJ1-2; maybe TRBD1 (5 bases). V lost 3 bases and J 0 bases, leaving 20 bases between the germline ends. The CDR3 contains 17 residues. Germline V lookup: CDR1 DFQATT, CDR2 SNEGSKA (reference sequence).

This chain joins TRBV20-1 and TRBJ2-5, with 7 bases matching TRBD1. Germline V gene data show CDR1 as DFQATT and CDR2 as SNEGSKA (reference sequence). V trimming: 6 bases; J trimming: 7 bases; junction bases outside the gene matches: 17. The CDR3 contains 15 residues. CDR3 residues: CSALTGISPQGTQYF. As DNA, the CDR3 is TGCAGTGCCCTGACAGGGATAAGTCCCCAGGGGACCCAGTACTTC.

There are many counts of this clonotype. This chain connects TRBV5-4 to TRBJ1-2; D gene unclear. Germline V gene sequence: CDR1 SGHNT, CDR2 YYREEE (reference sequence). The CDR3 has 14 residues. The V and J ends lost 1 base and 2 bases respectively, with 9 bases between them. The CDR3 sequence: CASSLPDRNYGYTF. CDR3 bases: TGTGCCAGCAGCTTGCCGGACCGCAACTATGGCTACACCTTC.